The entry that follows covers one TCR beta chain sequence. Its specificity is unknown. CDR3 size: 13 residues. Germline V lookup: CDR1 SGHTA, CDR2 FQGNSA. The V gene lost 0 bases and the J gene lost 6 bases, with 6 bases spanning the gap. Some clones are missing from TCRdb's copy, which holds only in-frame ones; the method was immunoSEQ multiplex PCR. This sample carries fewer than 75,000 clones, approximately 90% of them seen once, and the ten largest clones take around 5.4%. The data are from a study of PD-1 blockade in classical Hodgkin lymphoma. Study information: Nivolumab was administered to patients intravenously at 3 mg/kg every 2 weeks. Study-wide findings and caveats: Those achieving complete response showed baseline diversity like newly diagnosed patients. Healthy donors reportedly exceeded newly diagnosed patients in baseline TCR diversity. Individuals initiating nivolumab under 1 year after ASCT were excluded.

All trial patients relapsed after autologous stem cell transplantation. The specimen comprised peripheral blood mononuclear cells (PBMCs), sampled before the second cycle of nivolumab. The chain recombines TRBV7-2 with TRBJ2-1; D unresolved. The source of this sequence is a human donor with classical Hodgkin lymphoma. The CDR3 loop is CASSLAGRNEQFF. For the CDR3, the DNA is TGTGCCAGCAGCTTAGCCGGGCGCAATGAGCAGTTCTTC. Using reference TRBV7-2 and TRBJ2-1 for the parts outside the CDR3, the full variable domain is GAGVSQSPSNKVTEKGKDVELRCDPISGHTALYWYRQSLGQGLEFLIYFQGNSAPDKSGLPSDRFSAERTGGSVSTLTIQRTQQEDSAVYLCASSLAGRNEQFFGPGTRLTVL.